Below are 20 T cell receptor beta chains sequenced from a single sample in a study of vaccination and CD4 T cells after COVID-19. The Oncomine TCR Beta short-read assay was applied to DNA of cultured CD4+ T cells. TCRdb called the PCR reads again in MiXCR, with one record for every CDR3 protein. Counted here are about 11,000 distinct CDR3 sequences, 40% to 50% occurring once; the ten biggest clones make up 29%. As for treatment: approximately nine-day PBMC culture with coronavirus spike peptide pools or control peptides (ViraFEST assay). No antigen is known for these receptors. The sequenced sample consisted of CD4+ T cells from blood, cultured in vitro. Source of these receptors: a human donor who had recovered from COVID-19.

The chain combines TRBV5-1 with TRBJ1-1, with D unclear. Trimming cost V 1 base and J 4 bases, with 5 bases left between them. This CDR3 has 12 amino acids. Germline V gene data show CDR1 as SGHRS and CDR2 as YFSETQ. The CDR3 bases are TGCGCCAGCAGCTTGTCGGGCACTGAAGCTTTCTTT. It encodes CASSLSGTEAFF.

J is TRBJ1-2 and V is TRBV7-6; D possibly corresponds to TRBD1 (5 bases). Trimming shortened V by 1 base and J by 0 bases, and 15 bases separated the two germline ends. The germline CDR1 and CDR2 sequences are SGHVS and FNYEAQ. The CDR3 length is 17 residues. The CDR3 protein is CASSLGPRQRANYGYTF. The CDR3 nucleotides are TGTGCCAGCAGCTTAGGGCCCAGACAGAGAGCTAACTATGGCTACACCTTC.

The rearrangement joins TRBV20-1 to TRBJ1-2; TRBD1 might be the D (6 bases). The CDR3 extends over 14 amino acids. CDR1 DFQATT and CDR2 SNEGSKA come from the germline V gene (reference sequence). Trimming removed 7 bases from V and 6 bases from J, with 21 bases in between. For the CDR3, the DNA is TGCAGTGTTTCGACGGGACACGGGAGGGATGGCTACACCTTC. It yields the protein CSVSTGHGRDGYTF.

The gene calls are TRBV5-1 and TRBJ1-6; 9 bases match TRBD1. The CDR3 spans 15 residues. The germline gives CDR1 SGHRS, CDR2 YFSETQ. J was trimmed by 9 bases and V by 2 bases; bases with no gene match: 6. CDR3 bases: TGCGCCAGCAGCTTTACCGGGACAGGGATTTCACCCCTCCACTTT. It encodes CASSFTGTGISPLHF.

The chain has TRBV6-1 and TRBJ1-6; 10 positions match TRBD1. Germline loops: CDR1 MNHNS, CDR2 SASEGT. The CDR3 consists of 14 residues. The trim removed 6 bases at V and 8 bases at J, leaving 4 bases unmatched. DNA of the CDR3: TGTGCCAGCAGCCAGGGACAGGGGTATTCACCCCTCCACTTT. Protein sequence: CASSQGQGYSPLHF.

This sequence joins TRBV2 and TRBJ1-6, with 7 bases identical to TRBD1. Trimming at V came to 9 bases and at J to 7 bases, leaving 9 bases not matched to a gene. The CDR3 runs 14 residues. Germline V gene data show CDR1 as SNHLY and CDR2 as FYNNEI. The CDR3 region has the DNA TGTGCCAGACAGGGGAGAACCGACAATTCACCCCTCCACTTT. Amino acids: CARQGRTDNSPLHF.

The rearrangement uses TRBV6-5 and TRBJ2-7, with 12 positions matching TRBD2. This CDR3 is built from 16 residues. Germline-derived CDR1 and CDR2 are MNHEY and SVGAGI. The V segment lost 2 bases and the J segment 2 bases; nucleotides outside the gene matches: 4. In DNA, the CDR3 is TGTGCCAGCAGTTACGGGACTAGCGGGCCAACCTACGAGCAGTACTTC. This gives the protein CASSYGTSGPTYEQYF.

This chain uses TRBV19 with TRBJ1-2; 9 nucleotides align to TRBD1. J was trimmed by 4 bases and V by 4 bases; bases with no gene match: 4. The CDR3 spans 14 residues. Per germline, CDR1 LNHDA and CDR2 SQIVND (reference sequence). CDR3 bases: TGTGCCAGTAGTAAGGACAGGGGATTCTATGGCTACACCTTC. Its protein product is CASSKDRGFYGYTF.

The rearrangement links TRBV19 to TRBJ2-2, with D tentatively TRBD2 (5 bases). The CDR3 contains 20 residues. The germline V and J ends were trimmed by 2 bases and 6 bases, with 28 bases remaining between them. Germline CDR1 reads LNHDA; CDR2 reads SQIVND (reference sequence). CDR3 region: CASSILEGNLQPPVPGELFF. Written as DNA, the CDR3 is TGTGCCAGTAGTATATTAGAGGGAAACCTCCAACCGCCTGTCCCCGGGGAGCTGTTTTTT.

The V gene is TRBV10-1, the J gene TRBJ1-5; D may be TRBD1 (5 bases). V was shortened by 9 bases and J by 7 bases, with 16 bases between the two germline ends. Germline values: CDR1 WNHNN, CDR2 SYGVQD (reference sequence). This CDR3 is built from 13 residues. In DNA, the CDR3 is TGCGCCAGTCAGACAGAGTTAGGCCAGCCCCAGCATTTT. Encoded protein: CASQTELGQPQHF.

The V call is TRBV20-1, the J call TRBJ2-3; 8 bases align to TRBD2. Germline trimming cut 2 bases from V and 5 bases from J; bases unmatched to any gene: 9. This CDR3 spans 15 amino acids. CDR1 is DFQATT and CDR2 is SNEGSKA in the germline V gene (reference sequence). This chain's CDR3 is CSARLSGSGLDTQYF. The DNA of the CDR3 is TGCAGTGCTAGATTGAGCGGGAGTGGTTTAGATACGCAGTATTTT.

The gene calls are TRBV20-1 and TRBJ1-5; possible D gene TRBD1, 6 bases. The V and J ends lost 3 bases and 7 bases respectively, with 19 bases between them. This CDR3 has 15 residues. CDR1 and CDR2 from the germline V gene are DFQATT and SNEGSKA (reference sequence). In DNA, the CDR3 is TGCAGTGCTAGTCGAACAGGGCCCTTTGGGCAGCCCCAGCATTTT. Translating gives CSASRTGPFGQPQHF.

This clonotype has just a few counts. This chain joins TRBV27 and TRBJ2-5; tentatively, D is TRBD2 (5 bases). The CDR3 consists of 14 residues. Germline V lookup: CDR1 MNHEY, CDR2 SMNVEV (reference sequence). The ends were cut back, 4 bases at V and 10 bases at J, with 19 bases in the middle. The CDR3 spells CASSSASPGSYQYF. The CDR3 bases are TGTGCCAGCAGTTCAGCTAGCCCGGGGTCGTACCAGTACTTC.

This clonotype was recorded a few times. The chain carries TRBV2 and TRBJ1-2, with 10 bases fitting TRBD1. The germline CDR1 and CDR2 sequences are SNHLY and FYNNEI. The CDR3 runs to 14 residues. J lost 7 bases, V lost 6 bases, and 8 bases had no gene match. The CDR3 loop reads CASRPGTGVSGYTF. As DNA, the CDR3 is TGTGCCAGCAGACCCGGGACAGGGGTGAGTGGCTACACCTTC.

The chain links TRBV6-5 to TRBJ2-1; D remains unclear. Trimming took off 2 bases at V and 2 bases at J, with 10 bases between the two ends. The CDR3 runs 15 residues. Germline assignment: CDR1 MNHEY and CDR2 SVGAGI. The CDR3 region has the DNA TGTGCCAGCAGTTACCTGGGCCAGACCTACAATGAGCAGTTCTTC. Amino acid sequence: CASSYLGQTYNEQFF.

This clonotype was detected only a few times. The V gene is TRBV4-3, the J gene TRBJ2-7; 8 bases line up with TRBD1. The CDR3 contains 15 residues. Germline V gene data show CDR1 as LGHNA and CDR2 as YSLEER. Unmatched junction bases numbered 5, after V lost 1 base and J lost 3 bases. The CDR3 loop reads CASSQGGQALYEQYF. The CDR3 coding sequence is TGCGCCAGCAGCCAAGGGGGACAGGCTCTCTACGAGCAGTACTTC.

The V gene is TRBV11-2, the J gene TRBJ1-1; D unclear. Trimming removed 5 bases from V and 0 bases from J, with 10 bases in between. This CDR3 is 14 amino acids long. Germline V lookup: CDR1 SGHAT, CDR2 FQNNGV. The CDR3 protein is CASSPGVMNTEAFF. CDR3 coding DNA: TGTGCCAGCAGCCCGGGCGTCATGAACACTGAAGCTTTCTTT.

The rearrangement uses TRBV24-1 and TRBJ2-2; D perhaps matches TRBD2 (5 bases). This CDR3 contains 17 residues. Germline V gene sequence: CDR1 KGHDR, CDR2 SFDVKD. V shed 1 base and J shed 0 bases, with 11 bases lying between them. The CDR3 nucleotides read TGTGCCACCAGTGATTTCAGCGGTAGCGCGAACACCGGGGAGCTGTTTTTT. It yields the protein CATSDFSGSANTGELFF.

The gene calls are TRBV10-3 and TRBJ1-3, with TRBD1 matching 7 bases. The CDR3 has 14 residues. V shed 9 bases and J 2 bases; nucleotides not matched to a gene: 7. In germline, CDR1 is ENHRY, CDR2 SYGVKD. The CDR3 region has the DNA TGTGCCATTTCAATACAGGGGACTGGAAACACCATATATTTT. This encodes CAISIQGTGNTIYF.

The chain links TRBV27 to TRBJ2-7; no clear D. Per the germline V gene, CDR1 is MNHEY and CDR2 is SMNVEV (reference sequence). The V gene lost 5 bases and the J gene lost 0 bases, with 8 bases spanning the gap. CDR3 length equals 13 residues. Written as DNA, the CDR3 is TGTGCCAGCAGTGTCCCGGGCTCCTACGAGCAGTACTTC. Its translation: CASSVPGSYEQYF.